The 25 T cell receptor beta chains in this list originate from one sample, sequenced in a study of T cell responses to AZD1222 COVID-19 vaccine. Using immunoSEQ multiplex PCR, the repertoire was profiled, and TCRdb retains in-frame clones only, with some absent. The data contain 170,000 or so clones, 75% to 95% of them singletons. Specimen: peripheral blood, collected on day 0 of AZD1222 vaccination. These receptors all come from an adult in good health.

This chain uses TRBV6-5 with TRBJ2-7; TRBD1 matches 7 bases. The CDR3 has 15 residues. Germline-derived CDR1 and CDR2 are MNHEY and SVGAGI. Trimming cost V 5 bases and J 3 bases; bases outside gene matches: 10. In nucleotides, the CDR3 is TGTGCCAGCAGTCAGTTACACAGGGGTATCTACGAGCAGTACTTC. This translates into CASSQLHRGIYEQYF.

The rearrangement uses TRBV23-1 and TRBJ1-5; 9 bases match TRBD1. TRBV23-1 is reported as an ORF; its role is uncertain. This CDR3 region has 17 residues. V shed 1 base, J shed 3 bases, and the junction held 7 bases outside the gene matches. The CDR3 bases are TGCGCCAGCAGTCAATGTTTAACAGGGGGCAACAATCAGCCCCAGCATTTT. The encoded protein is CASSQCLTGGNNQPQHF.

The chain carries TRBV7-2 and TRBJ1-1; 10 positions match TRBD1. Looked up from germline, CDR1 is SGHTA and CDR2 is FQGNSA. This CDR3 is 15 amino acids long. The V and J ends lost 7 bases and 7 bases, in that order; junction bases with no gene match: 12. The CDR3 reads CASNYGTGAPLEAFF. DNA of the CDR3: TGTGCCAGCAACTACGGGACAGGGGCCCCTCTTGAAGCTTTCTTT.

The chain couples TRBV4-1 to TRBJ1-5, with D tentatively TRBD1 (5 bases). Germline V gene data show CDR1 as MGHRA and CDR2 as YSYEKL. The CDR3 length is 17 residues. The V end lost 0 bases, the J end lost 9 bases, and 21 bases lay between the germline ends. CDR3 DNA sequence: TGCGCCAGCAGCCAAGATCCTTCGGGGGGGGTAGGTCGGCCCCAGCATTTT. This translates into CASSQDPSGGVGRPQHF.

CDR3 DNA sequence: TGTGCCAGCAGCTCATTGATCGGGGGGGGTTACGAGCAGTACTTC. The encoded protein is CASSSLIGGGYEQYF. The chain couples TRBV5-6 to TRBJ2-7; the match to TRBD2 covers 8 bases. This CDR3 comprises 15 residues. Germline V gene sequence: CDR1 SGHDT, CDR2 YYEEEE. V gave up 3 bases and J gave up 4 bases; unmatched junction bases: 9.

This chain joins TRBV19 and TRBJ1-1; D is unclear. Trimming took 3 bases from V and 1 from J, leaving 9 bases between them. In germline, CDR1 is LNHDA, CDR2 SQIVND (reference sequence). The CDR3 totals 14 residues. The CDR3, as DNA: TGTGCCAGTAGTATGTGGCGTGGGAACACTGAAGCTTTCTTT. It translates to CASSMWRGNTEAFF.

This clone was found once. The V gene is TRBV5-1, the J gene TRBJ1-6; weak D call: TRBD1 (6 bases). Germline V gene data show CDR1 as SGHRS and CDR2 as YFSETQ. Trimming stripped 2 bases from V and 8 bases from J, with 26 bases between. The CDR3 totals 19 residues. The CDR3 sequence is CASSFGTGTSKFNDSPLHF. DNA for the CDR3: TGCGCCAGCAGCTTTGGTACAGGGACGAGCAAATTTAATGATTCACCCCTCCACTTT.

The V gene is TRBV10-1, the J gene TRBJ2-7; a possible D gene is TRBD2 (6 bases). V was trimmed by 5 bases and J by 2 bases, leaving 13 bases between them. The CDR3 loop spans 14 amino acids. CDR1 is WNHNN, CDR2 SYGVQD, per germline (reference sequence). CDR3 sequence (DNA): TGCGCCAGCAGTACCGCGGGGCGGACCTACGAGCAGTACTTC. As protein: CASSTAGRTYEQYF.

The chain recombines TRBV4-2 with TRBJ2-3; tentative D call: TRBD1 (5 bases). V dropped 0 bases and J dropped 4 bases, with 11 bases sitting between them. Germline V gene lookup returns CDR1 LGHNA and CDR2 YNFKEQ. The CDR3 is 15 residues long. For the CDR3, the DNA is TGTGCCAGCAGCCAAGATGCCCAGGGTCCAGATACGCAGTATTTT. Translation gives CASSQDAQGPDTQYF.

The chain carries TRBV28 and TRBJ1-4; the D is unclear. Germline V lookup: CDR1 MDHEN, CDR2 SYDVKM. The CDR3 totals 15 residues. With 2 bases removed from V and 8 bases from J, the gap between germline ends came to 15 bases. CDR3 in amino acids: CASSLVETATEKLFF. CDR3 sequence (DNA): TGTGCCAGCAGTTTAGTTGAGACGGCAACCGAAAAACTGTTTTTT.

The gene calls are TRBV5-1 and TRBJ2-1; TRBD2 matches 11 bases. The CDR3 runs 14 residues. J lost 8 bases, V lost 0 bases, and 1 base had no gene match. In germline, CDR1 is SGHRS, CDR2 YFSETQ. CDR3 nucleotides: TGCGCCAGCAGCTTGGTAGCGGGGGGGCATGAGCAGTTCTTC. Its protein is CASSLVAGGHEQFF.

The CDR3 loop reads CASSWDRAKTQYF. DNA for the CDR3: TGTGCCAGCAGTTGGGACAGGGCGAAGACCCAGTACTTC. This rearrangement joins TRBV6-5 to TRBJ2-5; TRBD1 agrees at 9 bases. J was trimmed by 6 bases and V by 4 bases; bases with no gene match: 3. The CDR3 totals 13 residues. CDR1 and CDR2 from the germline V gene are MNHEY and SVGAGI.

The gene calls are TRBV7-3 and TRBJ2-7, with a tentative D call TRBD1 (6 bases). The CDR3 consists of 14 residues. CDR1 and CDR2 from the germline V gene are SGHTA and FQGTGA. The V gene lost 0 bases and the J gene lost 4 bases, with 10 bases spanning the gap. DNA for the CDR3: TGTGCCAGCAGCTTAACACAGGGTTCGTACGAGCAGTACTTC. Protein: CASSLTQGSYEQYF.

A remark on this clone: Other DNA sequences within the sample encode an identical CDR3. The J gene is TRBJ2-1, the V gene TRBV5-1; D remains unclear. In germline, CDR1 is SGHRS, CDR2 YFSETQ. Trimming removed 0 bases from V and 1 base from J, with 5 bases in between. The CDR3 is 14 amino acids. CDR3 coding DNA: TGCGCCAGCAGCTTGGCCAGTTCCTACAATGAGCAGTTCTTC. Translated: CASSLASSYNEQFF. The full variable domain, in which reference TRBV5-1 and TRBJ2-1 provide the parts outside the CDR3, is KAGVTQTPRYLIKTRGQQVTLSCSPISGHRSVSWYQQTPGQGLQFLFEYFSETQRNKGNFPGRFSGRQFSNSRSEMNVSTLELGDSALYLCASSLASSYNEQFFGPGTRLTVL.

This rearrangement joins TRBV7-8 to TRBJ2-6; the match to TRBD1 covers 7 bases. CDR3 length: 19 residues. Germline V gene lookup returns CDR1 SGHVS and CDR2 FQNEAQ. V gave up 5 bases and J gave up 0 bases; unmatched junction bases: 13. The CDR3 coding sequence is TGTGCCAGCAGCCCATTGGGACAGACCCACCTCTCTGGGGCCAACGTCCTGACTTTC. This codes for CASSPLGQTHLSGANVLTF.

This chain links TRBV13 with TRBJ2-7; TRBD1 or TRBD2 may be the D gene (5 bases each). The CDR3 runs 14 residues. V shed 5 bases and J shed 6 bases, with 17 bases lying between them. Germline V gene data show CDR1 as PRHDT and CDR2 as FYEKMQ (reference sequence). In nucleotides, the CDR3 is TGTGCCAGCAGCACCAGGTCGGGACCTATCGAGCAGTACTTC. As protein: CASSTRSGPIEQYF.

Only one count was recorded for this clone. The V gene is TRBV5-1, the J gene TRBJ1-3; perhaps TRBD1 as D (5 bases). The CDR3 loop spans 14 amino acids. Germline values: CDR1 SGHRS, CDR2 YFSETQ. Trimming shortened V by 0 bases and J by 8 bases, and 12 bases separated the two germline ends. In DNA form, the CDR3 reads TGCGCCAGCAGCTTGGGCCAGGGAAGTTACACCATATATTTT. This sequence encodes CASSLGQGSYTIYF.

The chain employs TRBV24-1 and TRBJ2-1, with TRBD1 matching over 9 bases. V shed 3 bases and J 2 bases; nucleotides not matched to a gene: 4. This CDR3 spans 16 amino acids. Germline CDR1 reads KGHDR; CDR2 reads SFDVKD. DNA for the CDR3: TGTGCCACCAGTGATCCGGGACAGGGTGCCTACAATGAGCAGTTCTTC. Translating it yields CATSDPGQGAYNEQFF.

V is TRBV5-5 and J is TRBJ1-2, with 7 bases that match TRBD1. This CDR3 spans 14 amino acids. The junction had 7 bases not matched to a gene; V was cut back by 4 bases and J by 4 bases. CDR1 and CDR2 from the germline V gene are SGHKS and YYEKEE (reference sequence). The CDR3 loop reads CASSGGTAGYGYTF. In nucleotides, the CDR3 is TGTGCCAGCAGCGGCGGGACAGCCGGCTATGGCTACACCTTC. The full variable domain, its missing parts supplied by reference TRBV5-5 and TRBJ1-2, is DAGVTQSPTHLIKTRGQQVTLRCSPISGHKSVSWYQQVLGQGPQFIFQYYEKEERGRGNFPDRFSARQFPNYSSELNVNALLLGDSALYLCASSGGTAGYGYTFGSGTRLTVV.

The chain combines TRBV3-1 (or the pseudogene TRBV3-2) with TRBJ1-6; D unclear. The ends were cut back, 3 bases at V and 8 bases at J, with 8 bases in the middle. The CDR3 sequence is 13 residues long. In germline, CDR1 is LGHDT, CDR2 YNNKEL (reference sequence). CDR3 sequence: CASSQGPHSPLHF. The CDR3 DNA reads as TGTGCCAGCAGCCAGGGTCCGCATTCACCCCTCCACTTT.

The V call is TRBV16, the J call TRBJ1-3; no clear D gene. CDR3 length: 13 amino acids. Trimming pared 2 bases from V and 6 bases from J, leaving 8 bases between. Germline CDR1 KGHSY, CDR2 FQNENV. CDR3 nucleotides: TGTGCCAGCAGCCAAGAGGCGGTAAACACCATATATTTT. Protein: CASSQEAVNTIYF.

The chain joins TRBV5-1 to TRBJ2-5, with D tentatively TRBD2 (6 bases). There are 14 residues in the CDR3. The germline CDR1 and CDR2 sequences are SGHRS and YFSETQ. V dropped 4 bases and J dropped 3 bases, with 13 bases sitting between them. The CDR3 is CASSPGTGKETQYF. DNA of the CDR3: TGCGCCAGCAGCCCCGGGACTGGAAAAGAGACCCAGTACTTC.

This chain links TRBV28 with TRBJ1-5, with a weak D call TRBD1 (6 bases). The V gene's germline CDR1 is MDHEN and CDR2 SYDVKM. This CDR3 is built from 14 residues. Trimming took off 3 bases at V and 5 bases at J, with 11 bases between the two ends. The CDR3 region is CASSFDRRDQPQHF. The CDR3 nucleotides read TGTGCCAGCAGTTTCGACAGGAGGGATCAGCCCCAGCATTTT.

This rearrangement joins TRBV28 to TRBJ2-7; tentative D call: TRBD1 (5 bases). V gave up 3 bases and J gave up 4 bases, with 16 bases separating them. The V gene's germline CDR1 is MDHEN and CDR2 SYDVKM. The CDR3 totals 15 residues. CDR3 amino acids: CASSFRAYQSYEQYF. In nucleotides, the CDR3 is TGTGCCAGCAGTTTCAGGGCCTATCAAAGTTACGAGCAGTACTTC.

The chain uses TRBV19 and TRBJ1-6; 7 bases match TRBD1. With V trimmed by 6 bases and J by 5 bases, 7 bases remained unmatched. From germline, CDR1 is LNHDA and CDR2 SQIVND (reference sequence). The CDR3 is 15 amino acids. CDR3 protein: CASREGQRNNSPLHF. The CDR3 DNA follows: TGTGCCAGTAGGGAGGGACAGCGGAATAATTCACCCCTCCACTTT.